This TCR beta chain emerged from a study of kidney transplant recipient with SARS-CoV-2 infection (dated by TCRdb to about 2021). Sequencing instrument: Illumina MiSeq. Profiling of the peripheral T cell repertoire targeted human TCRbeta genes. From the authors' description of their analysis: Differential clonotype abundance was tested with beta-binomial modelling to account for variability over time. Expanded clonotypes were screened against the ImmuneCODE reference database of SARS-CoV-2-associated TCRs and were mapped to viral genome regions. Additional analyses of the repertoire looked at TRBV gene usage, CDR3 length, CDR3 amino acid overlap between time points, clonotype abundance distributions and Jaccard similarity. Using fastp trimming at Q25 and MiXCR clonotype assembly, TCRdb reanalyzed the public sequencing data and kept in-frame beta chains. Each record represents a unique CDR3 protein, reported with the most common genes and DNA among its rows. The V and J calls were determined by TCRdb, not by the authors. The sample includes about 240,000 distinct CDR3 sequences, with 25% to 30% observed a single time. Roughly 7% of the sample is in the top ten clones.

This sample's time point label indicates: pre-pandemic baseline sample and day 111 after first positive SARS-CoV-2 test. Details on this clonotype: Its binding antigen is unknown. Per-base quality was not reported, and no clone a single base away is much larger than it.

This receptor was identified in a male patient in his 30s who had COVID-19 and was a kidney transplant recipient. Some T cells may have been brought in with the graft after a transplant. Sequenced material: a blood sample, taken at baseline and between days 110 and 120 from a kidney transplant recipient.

The CDR3 here reads CASTNYVSRKTYGYTF. The nucleotide sequence reads TGTGCCAGCACCAATTATGTCTCGCGAAAGACCTATGGCTACACCTTC. The chain is encoded by TRBV5-5 joined to TRBJ1-2, with the D gene uncertain. Sequences SGHKS (CDR1) and YYEKEE (CDR2) are obtained from the germline V gene (reference sequence). From cysteine to phenylalanine, the CDR3 is 16 amino acids long. Only the CDR3 part of the read is kept: 48 bases, read in frame from the first base. At the junction V is shortened by 6 bases and J by 4 bases, with 22 bases in between.